This T cell receptor beta chain was recovered during a study of cytomegalovirus exposure and HLA in healthy donors. Between the trimmed V and J ends, which lost 4 bases and 1 base, there was a span of 10 bases. This CDR3 has 14 residues. The germline V gene has CDR1 LNHDA and CDR2 SQIVND (reference sequence). 13 Jbeta primers and 60 Vbeta primers were used for the PCR. The assay was immunoSEQ multiplex PCR, and TCRdb's table has in-frame clones only and misses some. The sample data list around 60,000 clones. At the time of sampling, donors were nominally healthy, though unrecorded immune exposures were likely.

The clonotype originates from a woman in her late teens or twenties in good health and CMV-seronegative. The sample was PBMCs. The V call is TRBV19, the J call TRBJ1-1; no firm D call. Here the CDR3 reads CASSKLRENTEAFF. The CDR3, as DNA: TGTGCCAGTAGTAAGTTGCGGGAGAACACTGAAGCTTTCTTT.